These 22 T cell receptor beta chains share one sample of origin, sequenced in a study of blood T cell repertoires in COVID-19. Assay used: immunoSEQ multiplex PCR; TCRdb lists only in-frame clones, some missing. This repertoire shows 68,000 or so clones, around 89% found once; its top ten account for 6.4%. The sequencing input was peripheral blood. These receptors were obtained from a woman aged 65 to 85 with acute or convalescent COVID-19.

This rearrangement joins TRBV19 to TRBJ1-1; TRBD1 is a possible D gene (5 bases). This CDR3 comprises 13 residues. Between the trimmed V and J ends, which lost 5 bases and 5 bases, there was a span of 12 bases. The germline V gene encodes CDR1 LNHDA and CDR2 SQIVND (reference sequence). CDR3 loop: CASSAPRGTEAFF. For the CDR3, the DNA is TGTGCCAGTAGTGCCCCTCGGGGGACTGAAGCTTTCTTT.

CDR3 bases: TGTGCCAGCAGTGACAGGGACAGGGTGCACGCTTTCTTT. Protein: CASSDRDRVHAFF. This rearrangement joins TRBV6-1 to TRBJ1-1; 9 nucleotides align to TRBD1. Germline V CDR1 and CDR2: MNHNS, SASEGT. The ends lost 3 bases at V and 11 bases at J; junction bases unmatched: 7. The CDR3 consists of 13 residues.

The chain couples TRBV12-3 or TRBV12-4 to TRBJ2-7, with 10 bases identical to TRBD2. The CDR3 spans 13 residues. V lost 7 bases, J lost 2 bases, and 2 bases stayed unmatched. The CDR3 nucleotides are TGTGCCAGCACAAGCGGGAGGGCCTACGAGCAGTACTTC. It is translated as CASTSGRAYEQYF.

This clone came up a few times. The CDR3 DNA is TGTGCCAGCAGTTTACTAAAGGGAGAAAGGGAACTGTTTTTT. This codes for CASSLLKGERELFF. The V and J genes are TRBV28 and TRBJ1-4; D gene ambiguous. CDR1 MDHEN and CDR2 SYDVKM come from the germline V gene. Trimming took off 2 bases at V and 12 bases at J, with 16 bases between the two ends. The CDR3 covers 14 residues.

V and J are TRBV19 and TRBJ1-1, with D unresolved. Trimming took off 4 bases at V and 1 base at J, with 16 bases between the two ends. Germline V gene lookup returns CDR1 LNHDA and CDR2 SQIVND (reference sequence). The CDR3 contains 16 residues. The CDR3 sequence: CASSTPSAVRNTEAFF. The DNA of the CDR3 is TGTGCCAGTAGTACCCCCTCGGCGGTCCGGAACACTGAAGCTTTCTTT.

The chain links TRBV6-5 to TRBJ2-3; 9 positions match TRBD2. The CDR3 has 15 residues. The ends lost 5 bases at V and 6 bases at J; junction bases unmatched: 9. Germline V gene sequence: CDR1 MNHEY, CDR2 SVGAGI. CDR3 loop: CASSPWRGGRDTQYF. In DNA, the CDR3 is TGTGCCAGCAGTCCCTGGCGGGGGGGCCGTGATACGCAGTATTTT.

This chain connects TRBV30 to TRBJ2-1, with D possibly being TRBD2 (6 bases). V shed 4 bases and J shed 0 bases, with 19 bases lying between them. The CDR3 length is 17 residues. Looked up from germline, CDR1 is GTSNPN and CDR2 is SVGIG (reference sequence). The CDR3 spells CAWNRVGRGSSYNEQFF. The CDR3 coding sequence is TGTGCCTGGAATCGGGTCGGGAGAGGGAGCTCCTACAATGAGCAGTTCTTC.

The rearrangement joins TRBV29-1 to TRBJ2-1, with D possibly being TRBD2 (6 bases). Between the trimmed V and J ends, which lost 3 bases and 5 bases, there was a span of 11 bases. The germline gives CDR1 SQVTM, CDR2 ANQGSEA. The CDR3 totals 13 residues. The CDR3 loop is CSVDFRLDNEQFF. CDR3 nucleotides: TGCAGCGTTGATTTCCGACTAGACAATGAGCAGTTCTTC.

The V call is TRBV7-6, the J call TRBJ1-3; D call uncertain. Germline CDR1 reads SGHVS; CDR2 reads FNYEAQ. The CDR3 is 17 residues long. V was shortened by 4 bases and J by 0 bases, with 16 bases between the two germline ends. The DNA of the CDR3 is TGTGCCAGCAGCTCCCCAAGAGATAGCCACTCTGGAAACACCATATATTTT. Residues: CASSSPRDSHSGNTIYF.

This chain uses TRBV14 with TRBJ1-1; TRBD1 might be the D (5 bases). From germline, CDR1 is SGHDN and CDR2 FVKESK. V was shortened by 3 bases and J by 4 bases, with 9 bases between the two germline ends. The CDR3 is made up of 13 amino acids. As DNA, the CDR3 is TGTGCCAGCAGCCACACAGGTCCCACTGAAGCTTTCTTT. Its protein product is CASSHTGPTEAFF.

In DNA, the CDR3 is TGTGCCAGCAGGGACAGGGTCGGCACTGAAGCTTTCTTT. Its translation is CASRDRVGTEAFF. The genes are TRBV6-5 and TRBJ1-1; 8 bases align to TRBD1. CDR1 MNHEY and CDR2 SVGAGI come from the germline V gene. V lost 6 bases, J lost 4 bases, and 4 bases stayed unmatched. CDR3 length: 13 residues.

The sample holds a few counts of this clone. V is TRBV28 and J is TRBJ1-1; 9 bases match TRBD1. Germline V CDR1 and CDR2: MDHEN, SYDVKM. The CDR3 consists of 13 residues. V dropped 3 bases and J dropped 8; count of bases not matched to a gene: 4. CDR3 sequence reads: CASSFWDREEAFF. The CDR3 DNA follows: TGTGCCAGCAGTTTTTGGGACAGGGAGGAAGCTTTCTTT.

The chain employs TRBV5-1 and TRBJ2-1; TRBD2 matches 10 bases. The CDR3 extends over 16 amino acids. V was pared by 0 bases and J by 8 bases, with 8 bases of the junction left unmatched. Germline CDR1 reads SGHRS; CDR2 reads YFSETQ. The CDR3, as DNA: TGCGCCAGCAGCTTGGGGAGCGGGGGGGCCTGGGATGAGCAGTTCTTC. It specifies CASSLGSGGAWDEQFF.

The rearrangement uses TRBV21-1 and TRBJ1-2; no DNA check was done on the table's D call, TRBD1. TRBV21-1 is an annotated pseudogene. This CDR3 region has 18 residues. The CDR3 DNA reads as TGTGCCAGCAGCAAAGATAGTAGGACAGGGGGTTTCTGCTATGGCTACACCTTC. Translated, it gives CASSKDSRTGGFCYGYTF.

J is TRBJ1-2 and V is TRBV28; D ambiguous. Trimming took 5 bases from V and 3 from J, leaving 7 bases between them. This CDR3 is 12 amino acids long. Germline V CDR1 and CDR2: MDHEN, SYDVKM. This CDR3 is CASSPSYYGYTF. The CDR3 DNA is TGTGCCAGCAGTCCCTCTTACTATGGCTACACCTTC.

The chain combines TRBV29-1 with TRBJ2-3, with TRBD2 identical over 12 bases. V lost 4 bases and J lost 3; bases outside the gene matches: 2. This CDR3 region has 14 residues. Germline CDR1 is SQVTM and CDR2 is ANQGSEA. This CDR3 is CSVGLAGVTDTQYF. For the CDR3, the DNA is TGCAGCGTTGGACTAGCGGGAGTAACAGATACGCAGTATTTT.

This CDR3 reads CASSQEAGGGADNEKLFF. As DNA, the CDR3 is TGCGCCAGCAGCCAAGAAGCAGGCGGCGGGGCTGATAATGAAAAACTGTTTTTT. This chain joins TRBV4-1 and TRBJ1-4; the D gene is possibly TRBD1 (5 bases). V was pared by 0 bases and J by 4 bases, with 18 bases between. The germline V gene has CDR1 MGHRA and CDR2 YSYEKL. The CDR3 runs 18 residues.

This clone was found a few times. The chain joins TRBV7-3 to TRBJ2-1, with D perhaps TRBD2 (7 bases). The CDR3 is 16 amino acids. The germline V gene encodes CDR1 SGHTA and CDR2 FQGTGA. The V end was cut by 5 bases, the J end by 7 bases, with 21 bases between. CDR3 amino acids: CASSPNRGGSLNEQFF. In nucleotides, the CDR3 is TGTGCCAGCAGCCCTAATAGGGGGGGATCCCTAAATGAGCAGTTCTTC.

This chain connects TRBV27 to TRBJ1-6; D is unresolved. Germline CDR1 is MNHEY and CDR2 is SMNVEV (reference sequence). There are 16 residues in the CDR3. Trimming cost V 0 bases and J 7 bases, with 13 bases left between them. CDR3 amino acids: CASSLSRTGGNSPLHF. For the CDR3, the DNA is TGTGCCAGCAGTTTATCCCGAACCGGCGGAAATTCACCCCTCCACTTT.

V gene TRBV18 combines with J gene TRBJ1-2; D call uncertain. This CDR3 region has 15 residues. Germline CDR1 KGHSH, CDR2 LQKENI. Trimming took off 3 bases at V and 0 bases at J, with 11 bases between the two ends. The CDR3 DNA reads TGTGCCAGCTCACCCCCGGTCGGAGCTAACTATGGCTACACCTTC. It encodes CASSPPVGANYGYTF.

J is TRBJ1-2 and V is TRBV29-1, with 8 positions matching TRBD1. Germline lookup yields CDR1 SQVTM and CDR2 ANQGSEA. Losses at the gene ends were 5 bases for V and 14 bases for J; bases not matched to a gene: 13. The CDR3 contains 12 residues. The CDR3 loop is CSVTGTGYSGTF. The CDR3 DNA reads as TGCAGCGTTACCGGGACAGGCTACAGCGGTACCTTC.

The chain joins TRBV4-3 to TRBJ2-3; 8 bases match TRBD2. CDR3 length: 16 amino acids. J lost 0 bases, V lost 1 base, and 3 bases had no gene match. Germline lookup yields CDR1 LGHNA and CDR2 YSLEER. In nucleotides, the CDR3 is TGCGCCAGCAGCCAAGCACTAGCGGCTAGCACAGATACGCAGTATTTT. Translated, it gives CASSQALAASTDTQYF.